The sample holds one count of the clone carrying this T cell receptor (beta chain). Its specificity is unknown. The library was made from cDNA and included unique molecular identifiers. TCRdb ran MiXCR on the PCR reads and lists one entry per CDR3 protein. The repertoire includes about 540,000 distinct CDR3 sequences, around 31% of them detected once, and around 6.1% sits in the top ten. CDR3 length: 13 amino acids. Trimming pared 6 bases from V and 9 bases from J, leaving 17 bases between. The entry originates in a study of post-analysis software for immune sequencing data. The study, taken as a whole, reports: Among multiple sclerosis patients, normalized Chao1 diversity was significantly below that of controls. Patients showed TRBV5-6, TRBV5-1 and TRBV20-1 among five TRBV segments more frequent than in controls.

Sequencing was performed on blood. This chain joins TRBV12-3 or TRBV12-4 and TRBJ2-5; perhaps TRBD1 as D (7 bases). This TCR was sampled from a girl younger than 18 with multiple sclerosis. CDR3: CASRTDRREAQYF. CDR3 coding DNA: TGTGCCAGCAGGACGGACAGGAGGGAGGCCCAGTACTTC.